This TCR beta chain was obtained from a study of shared clonotypes between healthy human individuals. CD45RO-negative CD8 cells positively selected for CCR7 made up the naive population, which excluded terminally differentiated effector memory CD45RA+ cells. Generated by immunoSEQ multiplex PCR, the TCRdb table keeps only in-frame clones and is missing some. The profile shows around 2,000,000 clones, 85% to 95% of them singletons. V shed 2 bases and J 3 bases; nucleotides not matched to a gene: 7. Germline values: CDR1 SQVTM, CDR2 ANQGSEA. The length of the CDR3 is 15 residues. The sequenced material came from naive CD8+ T cells from PBMCs. The rearrangement links TRBV29-1 to TRBJ2-7, with 10 bases matching TRBD2. This TCR was recovered from a man between 18 and 29 years old in good health. Some clones in this sample may be carry-over from other donors' samples. The CDR3 DNA follows: TGCAGCGTTGAAACCTCAGGGACTAGCGACTACGAGCAGTACTTC. Protein sequence: CSVETSGTSDYEQYF.